The clone carrying this TCR beta chain showed up many times. Amplified regions were TCR beta CDR3 sequences from RNA transcripts. Researchers ran a first-round RT-PCR on the TCR CDR3 using the HTBI primer set. TCRdb reprocessed the multiplex PCR reads via MiXCR and lists one record per CDR3 protein. Among some 600,000 distinct CDR3 sequences listed, around 13% were seen once. The CDR3 runs 15 residues. Losses at the gene ends were 4 bases for V and 4 bases for J; bases not matched to a gene: 10. Germline values: CDR1 DFQATT, CDR2 SNEGSKA (reference sequence). This entry is derived from a study of T cells in Graves' hyperthyroidism and ophthalmopathy. Around 9.9 ml of fresh peripheral blood supplied the PBMCs.

Sequencing used blood. This receptor was taken from a woman in her 30s with Graves' hyperthyroidism that later progressed to Graves' ophthalmopathy. V is TRBV20-1 and J is TRBJ1-1; 9 nucleotides line up with TRBD1. Here the CDR3 DNA reads TGCAGTGCTACTACCACAGGGGGCCTGGGCACTGAAGCTTTCTTT. Translation: CSATTTGGLGTEAFF.